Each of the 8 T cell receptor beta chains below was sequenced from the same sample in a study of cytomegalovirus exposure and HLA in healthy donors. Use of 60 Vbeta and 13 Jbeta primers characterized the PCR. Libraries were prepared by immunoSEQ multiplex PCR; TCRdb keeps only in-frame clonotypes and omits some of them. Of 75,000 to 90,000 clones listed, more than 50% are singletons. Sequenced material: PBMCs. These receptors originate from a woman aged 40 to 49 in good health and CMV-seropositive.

This chain's CDR3 is CASSFRQSTGTEAFF. The CDR3 DNA reads as TGTGCCAGCAGCTTTCGACAGTCGACAGGCACTGAAGCTTTCTTT. The chain uses TRBV11-2 and TRBJ1-1; D is perhaps TRBD1 (6 bases). This CDR3 spans 15 amino acids. Trimming removed 3 bases from V and 4 bases from J, with 15 bases in between. Germline CDR1 and CDR2: SGHAT and FQNNGV.

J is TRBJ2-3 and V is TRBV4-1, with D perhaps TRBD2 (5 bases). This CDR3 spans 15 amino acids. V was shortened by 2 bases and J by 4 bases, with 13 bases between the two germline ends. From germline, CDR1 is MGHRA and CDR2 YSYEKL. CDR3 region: CASSQQGRLADTQYF. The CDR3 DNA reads TGCGCCAGCAGCCAACAAGGGAGACTTGCAGATACGCAGTATTTT.

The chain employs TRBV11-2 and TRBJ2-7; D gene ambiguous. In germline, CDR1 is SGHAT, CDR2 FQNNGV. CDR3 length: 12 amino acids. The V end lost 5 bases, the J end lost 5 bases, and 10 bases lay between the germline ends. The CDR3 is CASSTFYHEQYF. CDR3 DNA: TGTGCCAGCAGCACCTTCTATCACGAGCAGTACTTC.

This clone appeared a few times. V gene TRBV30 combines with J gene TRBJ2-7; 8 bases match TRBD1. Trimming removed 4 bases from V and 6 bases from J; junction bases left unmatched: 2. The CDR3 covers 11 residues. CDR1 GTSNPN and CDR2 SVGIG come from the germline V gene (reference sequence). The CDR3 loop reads CAWNTGGEQYF. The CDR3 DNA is TGTGCCTGGAACACAGGGGGCGAGCAGTACTTC.

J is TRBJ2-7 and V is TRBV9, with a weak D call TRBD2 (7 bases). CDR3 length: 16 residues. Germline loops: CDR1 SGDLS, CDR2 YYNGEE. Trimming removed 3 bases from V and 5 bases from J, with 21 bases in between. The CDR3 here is CASSAGGGTYAHEQYF. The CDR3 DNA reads TGTGCCAGCAGCGCGGGGGGAGGGACATACGCCCACGAGCAGTACTTC.

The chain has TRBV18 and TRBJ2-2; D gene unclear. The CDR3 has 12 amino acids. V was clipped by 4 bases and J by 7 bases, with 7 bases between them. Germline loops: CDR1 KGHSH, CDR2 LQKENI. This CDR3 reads CASSLGLGELFF. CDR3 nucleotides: TGTGCCAGCTCACTTGGGCTCGGGGAGCTGTTTTTT.

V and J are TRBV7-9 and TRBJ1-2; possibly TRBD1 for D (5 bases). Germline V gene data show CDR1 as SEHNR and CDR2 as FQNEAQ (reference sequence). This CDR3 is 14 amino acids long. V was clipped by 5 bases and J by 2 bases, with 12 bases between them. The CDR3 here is CASSRGGINYGYTF. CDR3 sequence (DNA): TGTGCCAGCAGCCGGGGGGGGATAAACTATGGCTACACCTTC.

The chain's CDR3 is CASSQDSWNTEAFF. As DNA, the CDR3 is TGTGCCAGCAGCCAAGATAGTTGGAACACTGAAGCTTTCTTT. The V and J genes are TRBV4-2 and TRBJ1-1; D gene ambiguous. The V and J ends lost 0 bases and 1 base respectively, with 6 bases between them. The CDR3 sequence is 14 residues long. In germline, CDR1 is LGHNA, CDR2 YNFKEQ.